This passage covers 27 T cell receptor beta chains from one sample sequenced in a study of blood T cells in healthy people across ages (dated by TCRdb to 2015 to 2017). Library preparation employed 5' RACE. TCRdb records Illumina HiSeq 2500 as the sequencer. A second 7 to 11 cycle PCR used a sample-barcoded 5' primer and a J-beta primer mix. TCRdb reworked the public reads: Q25 trimming with fastp, MiXCR clone assembly, productive beta chains retained. CDR3 protein duplicates are merged, each entry listing the most common genes and DNA. The table for this sample lists about 1,400,000 distinct CDR3 sequences; approximately 40% of them were counted only once. The ten largest account for 7% to 9.5% of the sample. The specimen was blood. These receptors all stem from a young woman in good health.

In its sample, this clonotype was seen many times. The gene calls are TRBV4-2 and TRBJ1-5; TRBD1 matches at 8 bases. This CDR3 has 16 amino acids. Germline CDR1 is LGHNA and CDR2 is YNFKEQ. V shed 4 bases and J 5 bases; nucleotides not matched to a gene: 10. The CDR3 DNA reads TGTGCCAGCAGCCCCCCCGGACAGGGACCTTATCAGCCCCAGCATTTT. Amino acids: CASSPPGQGPYQPQHF.

A few counts support this clonotype. The V call is TRBV4-1, the J call TRBJ2-2, with 15 positions matching TRBD2. Trimming took 1 base from V and 13 from J; bases not matched to a gene: 7. This CDR3 region has 16 residues. The germline gives CDR1 MGHRA, CDR2 YSYEKL. CDR3 protein: CASSQVGLAGGPGLFF. The CDR3 DNA reads TGCGCCAGCAGCCAAGTGGGACTAGCGGGGGGCCCAGGGCTGTTTTTT.

This clonotype was detected once. CDR3 sequence reads: CASSSGQGAPNEKLFF. CDR3 sequence (DNA): TGCGCCAGCAGCTCGGGACAGGGGGCACCTAATGAAAAACTGTTTTTT. The chain combines TRBV5-1 with TRBJ1-4; 12 bases are a match to TRBD1. The V gene end was trimmed by 3 bases and the J gene end by 3 bases; junction bases not matched to a gene: 3. In germline, CDR1 is SGHRS, CDR2 YFSETQ. There are 16 residues in the CDR3.

The J gene is TRBJ2-1, the V gene TRBV10-3, with D perhaps matching TRBD1 or TRBD2 (5 bases each). The ends were cut back, 2 bases at V and 13 bases at J, with 18 bases in the middle. The CDR3 sequence is 14 residues long. Per the germline V gene, CDR1 is ENHRY and CDR2 is SYGVKD. The DNA for the CDR3 is TGTGCCATCAGTGAGAGTAGGGACCAGAGCCCACAGTTCTTC. Residues: CAISESRDQSPQFF.

The rearrangement links TRBV28 to TRBJ1-5; D unresolved. The ends were cut back, 5 bases at V and 7 bases at J, with 15 bases in the middle. The CDR3 is 14 residues long. Germline CDR1 MDHEN, CDR2 SYDVKM. This CDR3 reads CASSPRTLGQPQHF. The DNA of the CDR3 is TGTGCCAGCAGTCCAAGGACCTTAGGGCAGCCCCAGCATTTT.

Of note for this clonotype: At one boundary the junction diverges from the germline segment, which might be a read error. The chain combines TRBV7-6 with TRBJ2-7; D uncertain. The CDR3 loop spans 14 amino acids. The germline V gene encodes CDR1 SGHVS and CDR2 FNYEAQ. The CDR3 spells CASSLAGSSDEQYF. CDR3 nucleotides: TGTGCCAGCAGCTTAGCGGGCAGCTCCGACGAGCAGTACTTC.

The CDR3 reads CASSPPGTEETQYF. The DNA for the CDR3 is TGTGCCAGCTCACCACCCGGGACAGAAGAGACCCAGTACTTC. The chain recombines TRBV18 with TRBJ2-5; TRBD1 agrees at 7 bases. The CDR3 is 14 amino acids. Per the germline V gene, CDR1 is KGHSH and CDR2 is LQKENI. With V trimmed by 0 bases and J by 3 bases, 1 base remained unmatched.

The chain recombines TRBV6-6 with TRBJ1-5, with D unresolved. This CDR3 has 11 amino acids. CDR1 is MNHNY, CDR2 SVGAGI, per germline (reference sequence). Here the CDR3 DNA reads TGTGGCGCACCCGGGGATCAGCCCCAGCATTTT. Translated: CGAPGDQPQHF.

This clonotype was detected only a few times. The chain is built from TRBV7-3 and TRBJ2-6, with a possible D match to TRBD1 (6 bases). CDR3 length equals 18 residues. V gave up 2 bases and J gave up 2 bases, with 16 bases separating them. From germline, CDR1 is SGHTA and CDR2 FQGTGA. The CDR3 DNA sequence: TGTGCCAGCAGCTTAGGTACAGGGAACTCTGCTGGGGCCAACGTCCTGACTTTC. This gives the protein CASSLGTGNSAGANVLTF.

This clonotype has more than one count but fewer than ten. The chain links TRBV5-1 to TRBJ2-1, with 13 positions matching TRBD2. J was trimmed by 8 bases and V by 4 bases; bases with no gene match: 6. The CDR3 covers 15 residues. Germline V gives CDR1 SGHRS, CDR2 YFSETQ. In DNA, the CDR3 is TGCGCCAGCAGCGTAGGGACTAGCGGGAATGATGAGCAGTTCTTC. It is translated as CASSVGTSGNDEQFF.

A word on this clonotype: One end of the junction is discordant with germline, which a read error may explain. The chain links TRBV20-1 to TRBJ2-3; 12 nucleotides agree with TRBD2. The CDR3 covers 15 residues. Germline V CDR1 and CDR2: DFQATT, SNEGSKA (reference sequence). For the CDR3, the DNA is TGTAGTGCTCCAAAACTAGCGGGGGGCCTGGATACGCAGTATTTT. The encoded protein is CSAPKLAGGLDTQYF.

The rearrangement links TRBV6-2 or TRBV6-3 to TRBJ1-2; D may be TRBD1 (5 bases). Looked up from germline, CDR1 is MNHEY and CDR2 is SVGEGT. The V and J ends lost 1 base and 0 bases respectively, with 9 bases between them. The CDR3 is made up of 15 amino acids. CDR3 in amino acids: CASSYFVGANYGYTF. DNA for the CDR3: TGTGCCAGCAGTTACTTCGTGGGGGCTAACTATGGCTACACCTTC.

This chain uses TRBV20-1 with TRBJ2-3; 9 nucleotides line up with TRBD1. V lost 0 bases to trimming and J lost 1 base; unmatched junction nucleotides: 5. The CDR3 spans 16 residues. Germline CDR1 reads DFQATT; CDR2 reads SNEGSKA (reference sequence). CDR3 sequence reads: CSARDPRDRGTDTQYF. CDR3 sequence (DNA): TGCAGTGCTAGAGATCCCCGGGACAGGGGCACAGATACGCAGTATTTT.

This clonotype has a single count. This chain links TRBV7-2 with TRBJ2-2; 13 bases agree with TRBD2. The CDR3 extends over 17 amino acids. Per the germline V gene, CDR1 is SGHTA and CDR2 is FQGNSA. The J segment lost 5 bases and the V segment lost 5 bases, leaving 8 bases of the junction unmatched. DNA of the CDR3: TGTGCCAGCAGCCTTAGGCGGACTAGCGGGGGTACCGGGGAGCTGTTTTTT. Residues: CASSLRRTSGGTGELFF.

Details on this clonotype: A read error may account for a junction end that differs from germline. The rearrangement links TRBV3-1 to TRBJ2-2; D unclear. The CDR3 is 12 amino acids. Germline CDR1 is LGHDT and CDR2 is YNNKEL (reference sequence). The CDR3 is CASRQGSGELFF. As DNA, the CDR3 is TGTGCCAGCAGGCAAGGCTCCGGGGAGCTGTTTTTT.

This clonotype was detected only a few times. The V and J genes are TRBV6-6 and TRBJ2-7; D call uncertain. Germline CDR1 and CDR2: MNHNY and SVGAGI (reference sequence). V dropped 11 bases and J dropped 1 base, with 6 bases sitting between them. The CDR3 is made up of 10 amino acids. CDR3 nucleotides: TGTGCCGGGTGGTCCTACGAGCAGTACTTC. Its translation: CAGWSYEQYF.

The chain links TRBV27 to TRBJ2-3, with a weak D call TRBD2 (6 bases). The V end was cut by 5 bases, the J end by 5 bases, with 14 bases between. CDR3 length: 14 amino acids. Germline V gene data show CDR1 as MNHEY and CDR2 as SMNVEV (reference sequence). Here the CDR3 reads CASSGGEALDTQYF. The CDR3, as DNA: TGTGCCAGCAGTGGAGGGGAGGCCCTAGATACGCAGTATTTT.

The genes are TRBV29-1 and TRBJ2-3, with 8 bases identical to TRBD2. Germline-derived CDR1 and CDR2 are SQVTM and ANQGSEA. The CDR3 loop spans 14 amino acids. V was pared by 7 bases and J by 1 base, with 7 bases of the junction left unmatched. DNA of the CDR3: TGCAGCGCTTTCAGCGGGGGAGGCACAGATACGCAGTATTTT. This encodes CSAFSGGGTDTQYF.

This clonotype was counted a few times. The chain joins TRBV11-1 to TRBJ2-2; a possible D gene is TRBD1 (6 bases). The CDR3 covers 16 residues. The germline V gene has CDR1 SGHAT and CDR2 FQDESV (reference sequence). The V end was cut by 1 base, the J end by 5 bases, with 14 bases between. DNA of the CDR3: TGTGCCAGCAGCTTAGACAGGGCTGATCAGACCGGGGAGCTGTTTTTT. It encodes CASSLDRADQTGELFF.

This chain joins TRBV5-1 and TRBJ2-3; TRBD2 is a possible D gene (5 bases). Germline CDR1 and CDR2: SGHRS and YFSETQ. There are 15 residues in the CDR3. V lost 3 bases and J 2 bases, leaving 13 bases between the germline ends. CDR3 region: CASSSSSDFTDTQYF. DNA of the CDR3: TGCGCCAGCAGCTCTTCCTCGGACTTCACAGATACGCAGTATTTT. The full variable domain, in which reference TRBV5-1 and TRBJ2-3 provide the parts outside the CDR3, is KAGVTQTPRYLIKTRGQQVTLSCSPISGHRSVSWYQQTPGQGLQFLFEYFSETQRNKGNFPGRFSGRQFSNSRSEMNVSTLELGDSALYLCASSSSSDFTDTQYFGPGTRLTVL.

This clonotype was recorded at least ten times. The chain carries TRBV3-1 and TRBJ2-5, with no clear D. The length of the CDR3 is 12 residues. Germline values: CDR1 LGHDT, CDR2 YNNKEL (reference sequence). Trimming cost V 1 base and J 4 bases, with 4 bases left between them. The CDR3 here is CASSQVRETQYF. The CDR3, as DNA: TGTGCCAGCAGCCAAGTCCGAGAGACCCAGTACTTC.

This clonotype was counted once. The chain joins TRBV5-6 to TRBJ2-1; 7 nucleotides align to TRBD2. The CDR3 spans 15 residues. CDR1 and CDR2 (germline): SGHDT, YYEEEE. Unmatched junction bases numbered 5, after V lost 2 bases and J lost 3 bases. CDR3 amino acids: CASSFLTSDYNEQFF. In DNA form, the CDR3 reads TGTGCCAGCAGCTTTCTCACTAGCGACTACAATGAGCAGTTCTTC.

V and J are TRBV2 and TRBJ1-3; the D is unclear. V lost 7 bases, J lost 8 bases, and 12 bases lay in between. This CDR3 has 12 amino acids. The germline CDR1 and CDR2 sequences are SNHLY and FYNNEI. In DNA, the CDR3 is TGTGCCAGCACCGACTCTTCCGACACCATATATTTT. As protein: CASTDSSDTIYF.

This clonotype was found a few times. The chain combines TRBV12-3 or TRBV12-4 with TRBJ2-7, with 9 positions matching TRBD2. The CDR3 covers 15 residues. V shed 8 bases and J 6 bases; nucleotides not matched to a gene: 14. The CDR3 reads CASERASGVGGEQYF. The CDR3 bases are TGTGCCAGCGAAAGAGCTAGCGGGGTGGGTGGCGAGCAGTACTTC.

This clonotype came up a few times. The chain couples TRBV28 to TRBJ2-1; 9 bases match TRBD1. This CDR3 contains 15 residues. CDR1 and CDR2 from the germline V gene are MDHEN and SYDVKM. Trimming cost V 3 bases and J 3 bases; bases outside gene matches: 3. CDR3 sequence (DNA): TGTGCCAGCAGTTTTACAGGGGGCCTCTACAATGAGCAGTTCTTC. Translated, it gives CASSFTGGLYNEQFF.

Of note for this clonotype: One end of the junction varies from germline; a read error may be responsible. V gene TRBV27 combines with J gene TRBJ2-7; either TRBD1 or TRBD2 may supply D (5 bases each). From germline, CDR1 is MNHEY and CDR2 SMNVEV (reference sequence). CDR3 size: 14 residues. For the CDR3, the DNA is TGTGTCAGCAGTTTAGGGACGGACTCCTACGAGCAGTACTTC. Encoded protein: CVSSLGTDSYEQYF.

V is TRBV2 and J is TRBJ2-5; D perhaps matches TRBD1 (6 bases). The germline gives CDR1 SNHLY, CDR2 FYNNEI. V lost 6 bases, J lost 8 bases, and 19 bases lay in between. The CDR3 has 14 amino acids. For the CDR3, the DNA is TGTGCCAGCAGACCCAGGGGATCCAAGAGAACCCAGTACTTC. This sequence encodes CASRPRGSKRTQYF.